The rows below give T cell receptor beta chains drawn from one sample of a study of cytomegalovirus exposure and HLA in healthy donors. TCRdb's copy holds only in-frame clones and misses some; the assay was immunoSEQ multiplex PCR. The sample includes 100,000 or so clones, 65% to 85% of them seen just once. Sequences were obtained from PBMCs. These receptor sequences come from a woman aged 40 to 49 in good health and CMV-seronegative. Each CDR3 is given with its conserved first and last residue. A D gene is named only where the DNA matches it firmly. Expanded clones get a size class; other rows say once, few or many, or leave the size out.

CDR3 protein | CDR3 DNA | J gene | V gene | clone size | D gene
CSSGQGRQPQHF | TGTTCCAGCGGACAGGGTCGTCAGCCCCAGCATTTT | TRBJ1-5 | TRBV7-9 | once | TRBD1
CASSLVGTSGGGELFF | TGTGCCAGCAGCTTAGTCGGGACTAGCGGGGGCGGGGAGCTGTTTTTT | TRBJ2-2 | TRBV13 | - | TRBD2
CASSPKRGGTDTQYF | TGTGCCAGCAGCCCCAAGCGGGGGGGCACAGATACGCAGTATTTT | TRBJ2-3 | TRBV7-3 | - | TRBD2
CASSAKLPGQGFNNEQFF | TGTGCCAGCAGCGCGAAATTACCGGGACAGGGGTTTAACAATGAGCAGTTCTTC | TRBJ2-1 | TRBV7-2 | - | TRBD1
CASSTIHRGRTGELFF | TGTGCCAGTAGTACGATCCACAGGGGCCGGACCGGGGAGCTGTTTTTT | TRBJ2-2 | TRBV19 | - | TRBD1
CASSKTVYGYTF | TGTGCCAGCAGCAAGACAGTATATGGCTACACCTTC | TRBJ1-2 | TRBV7-9 | - | -
CASSIGLAGHYEQYF | TGTGCCAGCAGCATCGGACTAGCGGGACACTACGAGCAGTACTTC | TRBJ2-7 | TRBV9 | few | TRBD2
CASSVGQNQPQHF | TGTGCCAGCAGCGTAGGACAGAATCAGCCCCAGCATTTT | TRBJ1-5 | TRBV9 | - | -
CASSLESDRGNTEAFF | TGTGCCAGCAGCTTAGAATCTGACAGGGGGAACACTGAAGCTTTCTTT | TRBJ1-1 | TRBV7-8 | - | TRBD1
CASGYGGAFTDTQYF | TGTGCTAGTGGGTACGGGGGGGCCTTCACAGATACGCAGTATTTT | TRBJ2-3 | TRBV12-5 | once | TRBD2
CASSQEGQGTPYEQYF | TGCGCCAGCAGCCAAGAGGGACAGGGAACACCTTACGAGCAGTACTTC | TRBJ2-7 | TRBV4-3 | few | TRBD1
CASSPPLSRGQGQETQYF | TGTGCCAGCAGCCCTCCTCTTTCGCGGGGACAGGGACAAGAGACCCAGTACTTC | TRBJ2-5 | TRBV7-9 | - | TRBD1
CASSLALDRVGYGYTF | TGCGCCAGCAGCCTAGCCTTAGACAGGGTAGGGTATGGCTACACCTTC | TRBJ1-2 | TRBV4-1 | - | TRBD1
CASSTPAGAYTGELFF | TGTGCCAGCAGTACCCCGGCTGGGGCGTACACCGGGGAGCTGTTTTTT | TRBJ2-2 | TRBV27 | - | -
CASSPGLAAYEQYF | TGTGCCAGCAGCCCTGGACTAGCGGCTTACGAGCAGTACTTC | TRBJ2-7 | TRBV5-4 | - | TRBD2
CASSYRGTDNEQFF | TGTGCCAGCAGTTACCGAGGGACAGACAATGAGCAGTTCTTC | TRBJ2-1 | TRBV6-5 | - | TRBD1
CASSEARAGELFF | TGTGCCAGCAGTGAAGCTAGAGCCGGGGAGCTGTTTTTT | TRBJ2-2 | TRBV2 | few | -
CASSRGPGLALDEQFF | TGCGCCAGCAGCCGCGGACCGGGACTAGCTCTGGATGAGCAGTTCTTC | TRBJ2-1 | TRBV4-1 | - | TRBD2
CATSRVWGGDTEAFF | TGTGCCACCAGCAGAGTCTGGGGGGGGGACACTGAAGCTTTCTTT | TRBJ1-1 | TRBV15 | - | -
CACSNFSNQPQHF | TGTGCCTGTTCAAACTTTAGCAATCAGCCCCAGCATTTT | TRBJ1-5 | TRBV30 | - | -
CASSLSGQGLETQYF | TGCGCCAGCAGCTTGTCGGGACAGGGCCTCGAGACCCAGTACTTC | TRBJ2-5 | TRBV5-1 | - | TRBD1
CASSHSSGGYEQYF | TGTGCCAGCAGCCATTCCAGCGGGGGTTACGAGCAGTACTTC | TRBJ2-7 | TRBV9 | once | TRBD2
CASSSGVNTDTQYF | TGTGCCAGCAGCTCGGGGGTAAACACAGATACGCAGTATTTT | TRBJ2-3 | TRBV7-2 | - | -
CATSKGPDSSGNTIYF | TGTGCCACCAGCAAGGGCCCGGACAGCTCTGGAAACACCATATATTTT | TRBJ1-3 | TRBV15 | - | -
CASMSSNTGELFF | TGTGCCAGCATGTCCTCGAACACCGGGGAGCTGTTTTTT | TRBJ2-2 | TRBV2 | - | -
CASEVGASAHNEQFF | TGTGCCAGCGAAGTCGGGGCTAGCGCACACAATGAGCAGTTCTTC | TRBJ2-1 | TRBV28 | - | -
CASSRIPRTSGGAETQYF | TGTGCCAGCAGCCGTATACCTAGGACTAGCGGGGGGGCTGAGACCCAGTACTTC | TRBJ2-5 | TRBV5-4 | - | TRBD2
CASSVGTGSSYEQYF | TGTGCCAGCAGCGTCGGGACAGGGAGCTCCTACGAGCAGTACTTC | TRBJ2-7 | TRBV9 | - | TRBD1
CASSPRLAQSSTDTQYF | TGTGCCAGCAGCCCTCGCCTAGCGCAATCTAGCACAGATACGCAGTATTTT | TRBJ2-3 | TRBV7-9 | - | -
CASGQGWYEQYF | TGTGCCAGCGGACAGGGGTGGTACGAGCAGTACTTC | TRBJ2-7 | TRBV6-6 | - | TRBD1
CARSFKGVYGYTF | TGTGCCAGAAGCTTCAAAGGGGTCTATGGCTACACCTTC | TRBJ1-2 | TRBV5-3 | - | -
CASSIGRSSYEQYF | TGTGCCAGTAGCATAGGCAGAAGCTCCTACGAGCAGTACTTC | TRBJ2-7 | TRBV19 | - | -
CASSGTGGYYEQYF | TGTGCCAGCAGTGGGACCGGGGGATACTACGAGCAGTACTTC | TRBJ2-7 | TRBV2 | - | -
CASSQDHDRGEKLFF | TGCGCCAGCAGCCAAGACCATGACAGGGGGGAAAAACTGTTTTTT | TRBJ1-4 | TRBV4-1 | - | TRBD1
CAWSLDRTQETQYF | TGTGCCTGGAGCCTAGACAGGACTCAGGAGACCCAGTACTTC | TRBJ2-5 | TRBV30 | - | -
CASSPGLGDTDTQYF | TGTGCCAGCAGCCCCGGGCTAGGGGACACAGATACGCAGTATTTT | TRBJ2-3 | TRBV7-3 | - | -
CASSDPQGVSSPLHF | TGCGCCAGCAGCGACCCTCAGGGGGTTTCTTCACCCCTCCACTTT | TRBJ1-6 | TRBV5-1 | - | TRBD1
CASSDGRHGNEQFF | TGTGCCAGCAGTGATGGCCGACACGGCAATGAGCAGTTCTTC | TRBJ2-1 | TRBV25-1 | few | -
CASSLGTGVNTEAFF | TGTGCCAGCAGCTTGGGGACAGGGGTGAACACTGAAGCTTTCTTT | TRBJ1-1 | TRBV7-9 | few | TRBD1
CASSQDRATNYGYTF | TGCGCCAGCAGCCAAGACCGCGCTACTAACTATGGCTACACCTTC | TRBJ1-2 | TRBV4-3 | few | -
CASSLDLVSGGIYEQFF | TGTGCCAGCAGCTTAGATCTGGTTAGCGGGGGGATCTATGAGCAGTTCTTC | TRBJ2-1 | TRBV11-2 | - | TRBD2
CASSLGTRGETQYF | TGTGCCAGCAGCTTGGGCACCCGAGGAGAGACCCAGTACTTC | TRBJ2-5 | TRBV5-6 | few | -
CASEVQGTSNEQFF | TGTGCCAGCGAGGTGCAGGGGACTAGCAATGAGCAGTTCTTC | TRBJ2-1 | TRBV28 | few | TRBD2
CASSLDLSAGQYF | TGTGCCAGCAGCTTAGATTTGTCGGCGGGGCAGTACTTC | TRBJ2-7 | TRBV11-2 | - | -
CASTTWGGRPIAGELFF | TGTGCCAGCACGACGTGGGGGGGCCGCCCAATTGCCGGGGAGCTGTTTTTT | TRBJ2-2 | TRBV28 | - | -
CASSTETGVEQYF | TGTGCCAGCAGCACCGAGACAGGGGTCGAGCAGTACTTC | TRBJ2-7 | TRBV11-2 | - | TRBD1
CASSEIGTTNYGYTF | TGTGCCAGCAGTGAAATCGGGACAACTAACTATGGCTACACCTTC | TRBJ1-2 | TRBV6-1 | few | -
CASSKRTGSEIQYF | TGTGCCAGCAGCAAGCGGACAGGGAGTGAAATTCAGTACTTC | TRBJ2-4 | TRBV13 | - | TRBD1
CASSSTDQETQYF | TGTGCCAGCAGTTCGACAGATCAAGAGACCCAGTACTTC | TRBJ2-5 | TRBV6-1 | - | -
CASSLGAPGLANNEQFF | TGTGCCAGCAGCTTAGGAGCGCCGGGACTAGCCAACAATGAGCAGTTCTTC | TRBJ2-1 | TRBV7-8 | - | TRBD2
CASRGGLTGELFF | TGCGCCAGCAGGGGAGGACTAACCGGGGAGCTGTTTTTT | TRBJ2-2 | TRBV10-1 | few | -
CASSSQGAGDTQYF | TGTGCCAGCAGCTCCCAGGGGGCTGGAGATACGCAGTATTTT | TRBJ2-3 | TRBV11-3 | few | TRBD1
CASSLSKGGLQGYTF | TGTGCCAGCAGCTTATCGAAAGGAGGGCTTCAGGGCTACACCTTC | TRBJ1-2 | TRBV7-9 | - | -
CASSSYAGMGETQYF | TGCGCCAGCAGCTCCTACGCGGGTATGGGGGAGACCCAGTACTTC | TRBJ2-5 | TRBV5-1 | - | -
CASSAWDRAQETQYF | TGTGCCAGCAGTGCCTGGGACAGGGCTCAAGAGACCCAGTACTTC | TRBJ2-5 | TRBV27 | - | TRBD1
CASSSTGGNQPQHF | TGTGCCAGCAGCTCCACAGGGGGCAATCAGCCCCAGCATTTT | TRBJ1-5 | TRBV7-2 | - | TRBD1
CATRQGAGTDTQYF | TGTGCCACCAGACAGGGGGCCGGCACAGATACGCAGTATTTT | TRBJ2-3 | TRBV15 | - | TRBD1
CASSQAGQTYEQYF | TGCGCCAGCAGCCAAGCGGGACAGACCTACGAGCAGTACTTC | TRBJ2-7 | TRBV4-1 | once | TRBD1
CAISDLAGGIETQYF | TGTGCCATCAGTGATCTAGCGGGGGGCATAGAGACCCAGTACTTC | TRBJ2-5 | TRBV10-3 | - | TRBD2
CASRLTGSPGYTF | TGTGCCAGCAGGCTAACAGGGTCCCCTGGCTACACCTTC | TRBJ1-2 | TRBV28 | few | -